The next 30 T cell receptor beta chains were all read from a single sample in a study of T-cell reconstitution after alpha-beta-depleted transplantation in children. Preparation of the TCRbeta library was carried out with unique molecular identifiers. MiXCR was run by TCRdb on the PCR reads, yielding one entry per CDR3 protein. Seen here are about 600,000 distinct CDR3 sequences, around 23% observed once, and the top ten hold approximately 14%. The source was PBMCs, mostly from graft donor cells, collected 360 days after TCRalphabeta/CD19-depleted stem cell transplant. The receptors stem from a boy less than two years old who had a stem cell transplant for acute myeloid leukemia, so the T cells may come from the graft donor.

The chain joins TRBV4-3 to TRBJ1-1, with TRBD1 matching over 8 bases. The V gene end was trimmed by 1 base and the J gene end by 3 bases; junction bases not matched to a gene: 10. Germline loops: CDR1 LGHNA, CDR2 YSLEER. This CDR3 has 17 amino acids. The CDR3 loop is CASSQALRGPSHTEAFF. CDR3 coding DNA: TGCGCCAGCAGCCAAGCCCTCAGGGGGCCTTCCCACACTGAAGCTTTCTTT.

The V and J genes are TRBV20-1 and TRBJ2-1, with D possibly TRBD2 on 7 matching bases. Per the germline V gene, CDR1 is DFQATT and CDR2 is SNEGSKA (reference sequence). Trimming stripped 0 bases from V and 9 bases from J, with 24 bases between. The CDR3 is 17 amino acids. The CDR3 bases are TGCAGTGCTAGAGACCCCAGGAGGGGGGGTGATTTTAGTGAGCAGTTCTTC. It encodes CSARDPRRGGDFSEQFF.

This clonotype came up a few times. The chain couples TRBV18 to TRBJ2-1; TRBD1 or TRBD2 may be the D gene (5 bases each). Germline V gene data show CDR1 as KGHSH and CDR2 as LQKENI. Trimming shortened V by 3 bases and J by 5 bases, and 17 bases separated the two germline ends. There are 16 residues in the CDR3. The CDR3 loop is CASSPGPPVMNNEQFF. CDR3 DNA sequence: TGTGCCAGCTCACCGGGACCTCCCGTCATGAACAATGAGCAGTTCTTC.

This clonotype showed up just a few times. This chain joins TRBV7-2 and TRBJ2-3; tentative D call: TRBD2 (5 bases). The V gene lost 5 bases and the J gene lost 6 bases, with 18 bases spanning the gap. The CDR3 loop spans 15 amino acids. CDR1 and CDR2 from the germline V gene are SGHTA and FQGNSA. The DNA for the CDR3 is TGTGCCAGCAGCACCGTCGGGATAGGAGTGGATACGCAGTATTTT. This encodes CASSTVGIGVDTQYF.

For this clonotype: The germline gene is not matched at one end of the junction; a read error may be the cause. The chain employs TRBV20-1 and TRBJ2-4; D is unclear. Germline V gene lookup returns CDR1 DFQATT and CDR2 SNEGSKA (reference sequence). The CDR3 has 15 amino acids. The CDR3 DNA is TGCTGTGCTAGAGATCAAGGGCGGGCCAAAAACATTCAGTACTTC. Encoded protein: CCARDQGRAKNIQYF.

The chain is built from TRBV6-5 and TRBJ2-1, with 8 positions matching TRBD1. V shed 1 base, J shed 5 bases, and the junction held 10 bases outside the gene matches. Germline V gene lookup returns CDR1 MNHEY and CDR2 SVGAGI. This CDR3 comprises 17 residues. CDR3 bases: TGTGCCAGCAGTTACTATCGGACAGGGCAAAGGGACAATGAGCAGTTCTTC. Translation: CASSYYRTGQRDNEQFF.

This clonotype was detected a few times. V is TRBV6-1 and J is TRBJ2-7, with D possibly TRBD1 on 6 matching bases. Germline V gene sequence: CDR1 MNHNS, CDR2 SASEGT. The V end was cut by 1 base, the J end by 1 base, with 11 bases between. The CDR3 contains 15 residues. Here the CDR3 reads CASSEVTTGSYEQYV. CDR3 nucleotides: TGTGCCAGCAGTGAAGTGACTACAGGGTCCTACGAGCAGTACGTC.

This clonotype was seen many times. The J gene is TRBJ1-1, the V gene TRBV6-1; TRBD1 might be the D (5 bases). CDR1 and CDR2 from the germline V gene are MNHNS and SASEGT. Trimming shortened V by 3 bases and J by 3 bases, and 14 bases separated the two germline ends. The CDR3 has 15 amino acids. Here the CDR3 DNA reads TGTGCCAGCAGTGACGACGGGGGTTCGGACACTGAAGCTTTCTTT. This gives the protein CASSDDGGSDTEAFF.

CDR3 amino acids: CASSESQAEQYV. The DNA for the CDR3 is TGCGCCAGCAGTGAGAGTCAGGCCGAGCAGTACGTC. The chain joins TRBV10-2 to TRBJ2-7; no reliable D call. V was cut by 2 bases and J by 6 bases, with 8 bases left in between. Germline V gene sequence: CDR1 WSHSY, CDR2 SAAADI. This CDR3 comprises 12 residues.

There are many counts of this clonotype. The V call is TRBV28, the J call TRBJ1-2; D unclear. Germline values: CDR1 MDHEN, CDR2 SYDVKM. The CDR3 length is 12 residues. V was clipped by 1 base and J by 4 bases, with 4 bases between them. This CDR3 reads CASSLLAYGYTF. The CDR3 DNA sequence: TGTGCCAGCAGTTTATTGGCCTATGGCTACACCTTC.

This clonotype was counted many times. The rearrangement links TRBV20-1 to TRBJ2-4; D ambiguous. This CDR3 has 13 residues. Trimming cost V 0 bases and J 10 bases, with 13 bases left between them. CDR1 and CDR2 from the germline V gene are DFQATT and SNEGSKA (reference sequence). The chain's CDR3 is CSARDTASDIQYF. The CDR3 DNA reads TGCAGTGCTAGAGATACCGCGTCTGATATTCAGTACTTC.

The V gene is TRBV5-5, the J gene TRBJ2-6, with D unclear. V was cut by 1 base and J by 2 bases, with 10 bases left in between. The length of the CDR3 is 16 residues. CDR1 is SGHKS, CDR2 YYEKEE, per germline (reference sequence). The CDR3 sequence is CASSLRHSPGANVLTF. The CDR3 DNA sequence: TGTGCCAGCAGCTTGAGGCATTCCCCTGGGGCCAACGTCCTGACTTTC.

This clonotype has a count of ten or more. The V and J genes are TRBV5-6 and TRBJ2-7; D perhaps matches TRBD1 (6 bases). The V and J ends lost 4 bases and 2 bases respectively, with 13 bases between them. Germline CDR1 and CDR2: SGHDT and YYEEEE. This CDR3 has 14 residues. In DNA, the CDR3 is TGTGCCAGCAGCCTATCCGGACAGACCTACGAGCAGTACTTC. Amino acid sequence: CASSLSGQTYEQYF.

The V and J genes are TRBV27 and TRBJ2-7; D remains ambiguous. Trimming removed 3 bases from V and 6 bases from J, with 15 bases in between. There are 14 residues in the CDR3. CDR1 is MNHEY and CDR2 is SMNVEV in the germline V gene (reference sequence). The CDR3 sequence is CASSFRSDPSEQYF. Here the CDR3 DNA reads TGTGCCAGCAGTTTTAGGTCAGACCCTTCCGAGCAGTACTTC.

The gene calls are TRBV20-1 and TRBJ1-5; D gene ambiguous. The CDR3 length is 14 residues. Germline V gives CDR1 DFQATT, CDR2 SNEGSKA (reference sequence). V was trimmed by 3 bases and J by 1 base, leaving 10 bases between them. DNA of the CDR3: TGCAGTGCTAGGGCGCAGATGAGCAATCAGCCCCAGCATTTT. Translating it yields CSARAQMSNQPQHF.

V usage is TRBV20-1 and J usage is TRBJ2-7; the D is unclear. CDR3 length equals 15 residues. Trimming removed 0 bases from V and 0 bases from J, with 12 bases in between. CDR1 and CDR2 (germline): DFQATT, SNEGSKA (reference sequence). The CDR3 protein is CSARDLRQSSYEQYV. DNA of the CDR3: TGCAGTGCTAGAGATCTCAGGCAAAGCTCCTACGAGCAGTACGTC.

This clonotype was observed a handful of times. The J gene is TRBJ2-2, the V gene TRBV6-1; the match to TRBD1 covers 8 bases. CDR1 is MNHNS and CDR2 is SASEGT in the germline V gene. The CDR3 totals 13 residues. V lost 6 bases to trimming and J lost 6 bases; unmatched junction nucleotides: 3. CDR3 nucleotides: TGTGCCAGCAGATCGGACAGGGCCGGGGAGCTGTTTTTT. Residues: CASRSDRAGELFF.

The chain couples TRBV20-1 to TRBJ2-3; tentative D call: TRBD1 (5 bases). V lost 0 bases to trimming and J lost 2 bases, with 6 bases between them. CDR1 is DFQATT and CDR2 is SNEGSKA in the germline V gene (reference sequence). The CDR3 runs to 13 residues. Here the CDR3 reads CSARDRVTDTQYF. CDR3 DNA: TGCAGTGCTAGAGACAGGGTCACAGATACGCAGTATTTT.

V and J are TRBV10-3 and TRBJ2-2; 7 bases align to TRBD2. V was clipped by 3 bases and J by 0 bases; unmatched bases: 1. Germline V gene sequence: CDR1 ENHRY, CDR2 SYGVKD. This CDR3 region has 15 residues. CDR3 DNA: TGTGCCATCAGTGAAGCGGGGTCGAACACCGGGGAGCTGTTTTTT. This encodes CAISEAGSNTGELFF.

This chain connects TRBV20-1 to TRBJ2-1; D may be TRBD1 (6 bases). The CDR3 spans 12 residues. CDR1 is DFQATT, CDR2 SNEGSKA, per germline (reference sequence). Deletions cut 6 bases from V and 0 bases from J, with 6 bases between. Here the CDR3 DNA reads TGCAGTGCAGGGGGCTCCTACAATGAGCAGTTCTTC. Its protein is CSAGGSYNEQFF.

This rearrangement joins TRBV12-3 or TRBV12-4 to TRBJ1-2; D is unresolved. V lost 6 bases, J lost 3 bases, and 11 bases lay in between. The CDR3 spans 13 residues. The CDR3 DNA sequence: TGTGCCAGCAGCCCCGGGCTCCACTATGGCTACACCTTC. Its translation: CASSPGLHYGYTF.

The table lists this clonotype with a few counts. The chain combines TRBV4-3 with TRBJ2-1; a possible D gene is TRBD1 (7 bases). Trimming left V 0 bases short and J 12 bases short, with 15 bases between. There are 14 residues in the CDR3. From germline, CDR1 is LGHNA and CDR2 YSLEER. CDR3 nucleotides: TGCGCCAGCAGCCAAGAACGTGCAGGGGGGCGGCAGTTCTTC. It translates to CASSQERAGGRQFF.

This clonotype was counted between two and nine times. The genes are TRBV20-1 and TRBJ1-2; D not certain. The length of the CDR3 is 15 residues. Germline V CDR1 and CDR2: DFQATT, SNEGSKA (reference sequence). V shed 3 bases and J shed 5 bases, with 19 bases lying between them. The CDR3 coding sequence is TGCAGTGCTAGTCCTGTGGCCCTGGGAACTTATGGCTACACCTTC. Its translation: CSASPVALGTYGYTF.

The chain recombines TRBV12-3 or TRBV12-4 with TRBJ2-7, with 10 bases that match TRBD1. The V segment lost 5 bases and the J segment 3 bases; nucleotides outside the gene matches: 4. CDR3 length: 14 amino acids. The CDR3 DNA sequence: TGTGCCAGCAGTAGGACAGGGGGTTTCTACGAGCAGTACGTC. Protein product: CASSRTGGFYEQYV.

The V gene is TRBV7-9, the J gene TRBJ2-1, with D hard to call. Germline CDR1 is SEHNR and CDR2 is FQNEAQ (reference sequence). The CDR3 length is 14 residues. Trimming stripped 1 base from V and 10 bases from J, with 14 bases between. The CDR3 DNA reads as TGTGCCAGCAGCTTAGGGTCGAAAGGAAGGGAGCAGTTCTTC. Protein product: CASSLGSKGREQFF.

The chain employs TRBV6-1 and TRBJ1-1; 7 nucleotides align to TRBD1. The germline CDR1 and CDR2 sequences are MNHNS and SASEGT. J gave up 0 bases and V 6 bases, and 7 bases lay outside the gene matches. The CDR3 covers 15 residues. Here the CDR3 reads CASSPPGQLNTEAFF. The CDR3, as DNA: TGTGCCAGCAGCCCGCCGGGACAGCTGAACACTGAAGCTTTCTTT.

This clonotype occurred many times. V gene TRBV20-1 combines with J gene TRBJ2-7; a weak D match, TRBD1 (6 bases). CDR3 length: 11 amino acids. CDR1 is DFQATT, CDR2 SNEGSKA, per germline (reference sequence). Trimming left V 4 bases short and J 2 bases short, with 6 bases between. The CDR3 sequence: CSATGAYEQYV. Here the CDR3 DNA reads TGCAGTGCTACAGGGGCCTACGAGCAGTACGTC.

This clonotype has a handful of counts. CDR3 region: CSVWAGEGTQYF. CDR3 DNA sequence: TGCAGCGTTTGGGCAGGGGAAGGGACCCAGTACTTC. The chain recombines TRBV29-1 with TRBJ2-5, with D possibly TRBD1 on 6 matching bases. Deletions cut 5 bases from V and 7 bases from J, with 14 bases between. CDR3 length: 12 amino acids. Per the germline V gene, CDR1 is SQVTM and CDR2 is ANQGSEA.

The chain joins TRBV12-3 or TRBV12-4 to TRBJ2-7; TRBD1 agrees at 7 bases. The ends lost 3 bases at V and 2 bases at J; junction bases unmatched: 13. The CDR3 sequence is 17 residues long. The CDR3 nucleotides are TGTGCCAGCAGTTTTGATCGGTTGGACAGGTCAACCTACGAGCAGTACTTC. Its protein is CASSFDRLDRSTYEQYF.

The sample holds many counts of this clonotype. The CDR3 here is CSARDPGYGKLFF. The CDR3 nucleotides read TGCAGTGCTAGAGATCCGGGGTATGGAAAACTGTTTTTT. The gene calls are TRBV20-1 and TRBJ1-4; D ambiguous. This CDR3 is 13 amino acids long. Germline assignment: CDR1 DFQATT and CDR2 SNEGSKA (reference sequence). The V gene lost 0 bases and the J gene lost 10 bases, with 12 bases spanning the gap.